This T cell receptor (beta chain) was recorded in a study of shared clonotypes between healthy human individuals. Study results and caveats: Collection of samples was limited to blood; tissue repertoires likely differ. As a rule, naive subsets had a larger estimated richness than memory subsets.

Per the original data handling: There were no quality scores in the junction-only immunoSEQ sequences, so filtering differed. The table came from immunoSEQ multiplex PCR; TCRdb's copy has only in-frame clones and leaves some out. Clone size and the V and J calls come from that table; the DNA yielded D and trimming. Altogether some 2 million clones are present, approximately 95% being singletons, with the ten largest covering 0.9% to 1.4%. The ends were cut back, 0 bases at V and 2 bases at J, with 11 bases in the middle. The CDR3 sequence is 15 residues long. Germline assignment: CDR1 SGHKS and CDR2 YYEKEE (reference sequence). As concerns this clone: Antigen specificity is unknown.

Terminally differentiated effector memory CD45RA+ cells were excluded from the naive CD8 cells, which were CD45RO-negative and positively selected for CCR7. There were no recent acute infections or vaccinations among the donors, who were healthy HIV-negative adults. The chain carries TRBV5-5 and TRBJ2-5; D unresolved. The receptor was isolated from a man between 18 and 35 years old in good health. Sequencing was done on a sample of naive CD8+ T cells sorted from blood. CDR3 sequence reads: CASSLAGWAQETQYF. CDR3 sequence (DNA): TGTGCCAGCAGCTTGGCCGGTTGGGCTCAAGAGACCCAGTACTTC.